Following are 14 T cell receptor beta chains from one sample sequenced in a study of long-term antiretroviral therapy in people with HIV. Sequencing relied on immunoSEQ assay v3.0, run at survey level. Some clones are missing from TCRdb's copy, which holds only in-frame ones; the method was immunoSEQ multiplex PCR. The repertoire has about 28,000 clones, about four fifths of them found once; the top ten carry roughly 6.4%. The sample consisted of unsorted PBMCs, taken 0.4 years after starting antiretroviral therapy. The origin of the receptors is a man aged 18-30 years with HIV.

This chain uses TRBV19 with TRBJ1-5; D is possibly TRBD1 (6 bases). The V gene's germline CDR1 is LNHDA and CDR2 SQIVND (reference sequence). The CDR3 is 15 residues long. With 6 bases removed from V and 0 bases from J, the gap between germline ends came to 12 bases. The CDR3 reads CASSWGGDSNQPQHF. CDR3 bases: TGTGCCAGTAGCTGGGGGGGCGATAGCAATCAGCCCCAGCATTTT.

In its sample, this clone was seen once. The V call is TRBV10-2, the J call TRBJ2-7, with D perhaps TRBD1 (6 bases). This CDR3 comprises 14 residues. The germline V gene encodes CDR1 WSHSY and CDR2 SAAADI. The V and J ends lost 8 bases and 2 bases respectively, with 16 bases between them. CDR3 nucleotide sequence: TGCGCCAGCGTGGTCGGGCAGGGGCCCTACGAGCAGTACTTC. Translated, it gives CASVVGQGPYEQYF.

This clone was picked up a small number of times. This chain connects TRBV12-5 to TRBJ2-3, with 9 bases identical to TRBD2. CDR3 size: 16 residues. CDR1 LGHNT and CDR2 FRNRAP come from the germline V gene. Trimming took 2 bases from V and 2 from J; bases not matched to a gene: 5. CDR3 sequence reads: CASGLPRTSATDTQYF. CDR3 coding DNA: TGTGCTAGTGGTTTGCCCAGGACTAGCGCCACAGATACGCAGTATTTT.

The V gene is TRBV2, the J gene TRBJ1-4; 8 nucleotides match TRBD1. Germline CDR1 SNHLY, CDR2 FYNNEI. Germline trimming cut 6 bases from V and 8 bases from J; bases unmatched to any gene: 14. CDR3 size: 16 residues. The DNA of the CDR3 is TGTGCCAGCAGGGGATCAATGGACAGGGTAAAGGAAAAACTGTTTTTT. Encoded protein: CASRGSMDRVKEKLFF. Drawing the rest from reference TRBV2 and TRBJ1-4, the complete variable domain is EPEVTQTPSHQVTQMGQEVILRCVPISNHLYFYWYRQILGQKVEFLVSFYNNEISEKSEIFDDQFSVERPDGSNFTLKIRSTKLEDSAMYFCASRGSMDRVKEKLFFGSGTQLSVL.

CDR3 protein: CASSTPRGRYAEAFF. The CDR3 nucleotides are TGTGCCAGTAGTACCCCCAGGGGGCGGTACGCTGAAGCTTTCTTT. The V and J genes are TRBV19 and TRBJ1-1, with TRBD1 matching over 8 bases. V gave up 4 bases and J gave up 6 bases; unmatched junction bases: 10. Germline loops: CDR1 LNHDA, CDR2 SQIVND (reference sequence). The CDR3 runs 15 residues.

As for this clone: One junction end does not reproduce the germline sequence, and a read error may be involved. The chain couples TRBV10-2 to TRBJ2-5; 7 bases align to TRBD2. The CDR3 length is 14 residues. CDR1 and CDR2 (germline): WSHSY, SAAADI. The CDR3 sequence: CASRSRAGEEAQYF. CDR3 sequence (DNA): TGCGCCAGCAGGTCCCGGGCGGGGGAAGAGGCCCAGTACTTC.

This chain connects TRBV9 to TRBJ1-2, with 9 bases identical to TRBD1. V was pared by 5 bases and J by 2 bases, with 4 bases of the junction left unmatched. The CDR3 has 14 amino acids. Germline loops: CDR1 SGDLS, CDR2 YYNGEE. The DNA of the CDR3 is TGTGCCAGCAGGGGGGACAGGGAAAACTATGGCTACACCTTC. Translating it yields CASRGDRENYGYTF.

The V gene is TRBV20-1, the J gene TRBJ2-3; a possible D gene is TRBD1 (5 bases). Trimming left V 7 bases short and J 4 bases short, with 9 bases between. The CDR3 contains 11 residues. The germline V gene has CDR1 DFQATT and CDR2 SNEGSKA (reference sequence). The CDR3 loop reads CSVQGADTQYF. The CDR3 region has the DNA TGCAGTGTTCAGGGTGCAGATACGCAGTATTTT.

CDR3: CASSYSGGHNYGYTF. As DNA, the CDR3 is TGTGCCAGCAGTTACTCCGGGGGACATAACTATGGCTACACCTTC. V gene TRBV6-6 combines with J gene TRBJ1-2, with D perhaps TRBD1 (6 bases). Germline CDR1 MNHNY, CDR2 SVGAGI (reference sequence). The CDR3 is made up of 15 amino acids. V lost 0 bases and J lost 1, with 9 bases in between.

The chain joins TRBV4-1 to TRBJ1-1; TRBD1 is a possible D gene (5 bases). The CDR3 runs 15 residues. Trimming pared 0 bases from V and 4 bases from J, leaving 12 bases between. Germline V gene data show CDR1 as MGHRA and CDR2 as YSYEKL. The CDR3 spells CASSQDAGYGTEAFF. The CDR3, as DNA: TGCGCCAGCAGCCAAGATGCAGGGTACGGCACTGAAGCTTTCTTT.

The CDR3 sequence: CASGFGPVYQPQHF. In DNA, the CDR3 is TGTGCTAGTGGTTTCGGGCCGGTATATCAGCCCCAGCATTTT. This chain links TRBV12-5 with TRBJ1-5; D gene ambiguous. The V end was cut by 3 bases, the J end by 5 bases, with 11 bases between. Germline CDR1 reads LGHNT; CDR2 reads FRNRAP. The CDR3 extends over 14 amino acids.

The V gene is TRBV29-1, the J gene TRBJ2-7; 9 nucleotides align to TRBD1. Trimming cost V 6 bases and J 5 bases; bases outside gene matches: 8. CDR1 is SQVTM, CDR2 ANQGSEA, per germline. The CDR3 length is 13 residues. This CDR3 reads CSVQTGGIDEQYF. The CDR3 bases are TGCAGCGTGCAGACAGGGGGAATCGACGAGCAGTACTTC.

The rearrangement uses TRBV13 and TRBJ2-7, with D unclear. CDR1 is PRHDT and CDR2 is FYEKMQ in the germline V gene (reference sequence). V lost 2 bases and J 11 bases, leaving 16 bases between the germline ends. CDR3 length: 13 amino acids. Here the CDR3 reads CASSLNRPGYKYF. The CDR3 nucleotides read TGTGCCAGCAGCTTAAACCGCCCCGGGTACAAGTACTTC.

The gene calls are TRBV5-1 and TRBJ1-1; possible D gene TRBD1, 5 bases. V was pared by 1 base and J by 1 base, with 8 bases between. The length of the CDR3 is 14 residues. CDR1 SGHRS and CDR2 YFSETQ come from the germline V gene. The CDR3 spells CASSLWGGNTEAFF. CDR3 in DNA: TGCGCCAGCAGCTTGTGGGGGGGGAACACTGAAGCTTTCTTT.